The 5 T cell receptor beta chains given below trace back to one sample, sequenced in a study of T cells in Graves' hyperthyroidism and ophthalmopathy. Template material for amplifying TCR beta CDR3 regions consisted of RNA transcripts. The HTBI primer set was used in a first-round RT-PCR of the TCR CDR3. TCRdb ran MiXCR on the multiplex PCR reads and lists one entry per CDR3 protein. The sample has about 590,000 distinct CDR3 sequences, roughly 14% seen once. Sequences were obtained from blood. The receptor source for this set is a woman in her twenties or thirties with Graves' hyperthyroidism.

This clonotype was counted ten times or more. CDR3 protein: CASSAGTSGNNEQFF. Written as DNA, the CDR3 is TGTGCCAGCAGCGCAGGGACTAGCGGGAACAATGAGCAGTTCTTC. The chain recombines TRBV9 with TRBJ2-1, with 13 bases aligning to TRBD2. The V gene's germline CDR1 is SGDLS and CDR2 YYNGEE. The CDR3 has 15 residues. With 3 bases clipped from V and 5 bases from J, the junction kept 2 bases outside the gene matches.

This clonotype occurred many times. The chain recombines TRBV5-1 with TRBJ2-7, with D unclear. V lost 0 bases, J lost 7 bases, and 14 bases lay in between. Germline V gene lookup returns CDR1 SGHRS and CDR2 YFSETQ. The CDR3 runs 14 residues. The CDR3 reads CASSLEPGRAEQYF. The CDR3, as DNA: TGCGCCAGCAGCTTGGAACCCGGTAGGGCAGAGCAGTACTTC. Supplemented by reference TRBV5-1 and TRBJ2-7, the full variable domain reads KAGVTQTPRYLIKTRGQQVTLSCSPISGHRSVSWYQQTPGQGLQFLFEYFSETQRNKGNFPGRFSGRQFSNSRSEMNVSTLELGDSALYLCASSLEPGRAEQYFGPGTRLTVT.

The J gene is TRBJ2-7, the V gene TRBV2; the match to TRBD2 covers 11 bases. With V trimmed by 5 bases and J by 3 bases, 6 bases remained unmatched. This CDR3 is built from 15 residues. The germline gives CDR1 SNHLY, CDR2 FYNNEI. The CDR3 DNA follows: TGTGCCAGCAGTAAACTAGCGGGAGAAGTCTACGAGCAGTACTTC. Residues: CASSKLAGEVYEQYF.

The V call is TRBV5-1, the J call TRBJ2-1; perhaps TRBD2 as D (6 bases). Germline CDR1 and CDR2: SGHRS and YFSETQ. CDR3 length equals 14 residues. Between the trimmed V and J ends, which lost 2 bases and 2 bases, there was a span of 8 bases. CDR3 protein: CASSFSGTYNEQFF. For the CDR3, the DNA is TGCGCCAGCAGCTTTAGCGGAACCTACAATGAGCAGTTCTTC.

This clonotype was observed a handful of times. The chain couples TRBV20-1 to TRBJ2-5; 13 bases line up with TRBD2. The germline CDR1 and CDR2 sequences are DFQATT and SNEGSKA (reference sequence). This CDR3 contains 14 residues. V trimming: 6 bases; J trimming: 6 bases; junction bases outside the gene matches: 7. The CDR3 loop reads CSARLAGGGQTQYF. DNA of the CDR3: TGCAGTGCGAGACTAGCGGGAGGAGGGCAGACCCAGTACTTC.